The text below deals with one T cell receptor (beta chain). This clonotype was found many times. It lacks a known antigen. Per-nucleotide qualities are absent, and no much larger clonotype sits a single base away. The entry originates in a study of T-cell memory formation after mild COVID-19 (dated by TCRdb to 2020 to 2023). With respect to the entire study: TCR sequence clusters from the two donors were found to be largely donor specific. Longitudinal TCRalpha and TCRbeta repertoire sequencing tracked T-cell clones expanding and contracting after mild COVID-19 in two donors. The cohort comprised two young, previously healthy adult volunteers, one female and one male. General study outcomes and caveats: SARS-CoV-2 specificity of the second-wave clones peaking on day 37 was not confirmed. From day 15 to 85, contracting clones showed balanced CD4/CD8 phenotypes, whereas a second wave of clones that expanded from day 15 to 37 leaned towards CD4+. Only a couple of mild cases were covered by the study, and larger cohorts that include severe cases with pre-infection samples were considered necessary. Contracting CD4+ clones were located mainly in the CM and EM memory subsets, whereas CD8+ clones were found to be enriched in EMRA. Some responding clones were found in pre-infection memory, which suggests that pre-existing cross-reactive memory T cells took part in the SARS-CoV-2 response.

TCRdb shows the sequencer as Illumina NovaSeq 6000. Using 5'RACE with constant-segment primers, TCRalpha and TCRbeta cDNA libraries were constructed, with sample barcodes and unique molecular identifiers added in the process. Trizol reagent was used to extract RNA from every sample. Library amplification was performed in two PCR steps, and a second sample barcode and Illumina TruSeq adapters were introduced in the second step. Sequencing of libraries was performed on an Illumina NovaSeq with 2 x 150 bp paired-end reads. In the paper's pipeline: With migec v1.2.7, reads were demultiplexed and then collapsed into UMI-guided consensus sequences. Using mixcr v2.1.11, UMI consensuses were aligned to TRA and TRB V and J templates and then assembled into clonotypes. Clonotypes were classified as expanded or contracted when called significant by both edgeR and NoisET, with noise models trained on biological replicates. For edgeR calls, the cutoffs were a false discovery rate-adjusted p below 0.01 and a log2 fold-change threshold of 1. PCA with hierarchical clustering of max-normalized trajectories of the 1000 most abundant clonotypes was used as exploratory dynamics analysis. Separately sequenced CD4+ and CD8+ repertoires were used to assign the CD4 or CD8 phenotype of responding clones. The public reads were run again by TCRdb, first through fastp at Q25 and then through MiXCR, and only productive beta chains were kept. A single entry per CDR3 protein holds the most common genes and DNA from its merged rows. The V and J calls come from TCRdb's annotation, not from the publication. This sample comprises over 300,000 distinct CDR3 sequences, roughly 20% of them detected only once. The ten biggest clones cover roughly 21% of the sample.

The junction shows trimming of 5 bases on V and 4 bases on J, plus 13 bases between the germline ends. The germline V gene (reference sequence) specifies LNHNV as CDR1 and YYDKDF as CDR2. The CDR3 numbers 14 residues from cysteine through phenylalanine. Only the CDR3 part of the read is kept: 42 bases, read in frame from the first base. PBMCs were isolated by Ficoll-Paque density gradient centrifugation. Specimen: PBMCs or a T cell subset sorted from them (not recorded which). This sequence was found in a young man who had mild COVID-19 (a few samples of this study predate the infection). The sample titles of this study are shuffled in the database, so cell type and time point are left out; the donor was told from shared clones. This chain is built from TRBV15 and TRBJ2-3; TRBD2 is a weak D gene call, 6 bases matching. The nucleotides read TGTGCCACCAGCGGCGGGACCGCCTCAGATACGCAGTATTTT. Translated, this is CATSGGTASDTQYF.